These T cell receptor beta chains were read from a single sample in a study of cytomegalovirus exposure and HLA in healthy donors. Data came from immunoSEQ multiplex PCR; TCRdb stores just in-frame clones and leaves some out. Here the sample spans some 170,000 clones, around four fifths being singletons. Sequencing was performed on PBMCs. These receptors all come from a woman aged 55 to 70 in good health and CMV-seropositive. Each CDR3 is given with its conserved first and last residue. D genes are given only for firm matches. The listing skips clone size in some rows; elsewhere it reads once, few, many or a size class.

V gene	clone size	D gene	J gene	CDR3 protein	CDR3 DNA
TRBV5-1	.	TRBD1	TRBJ1-2	CASSRTGQNAFNYGYTF	TGCGCCAGCAGCCGGACGGGACAGAACGCTTTTAACTATGGCTACACCTTC
TRBV4-2	.	TRBD1	TRBJ1-6	CASSQDGDRGSYNSPLHF	TGTGCCAGCAGCCAAGATGGAGACAGGGGATCCTATAATTCACCCCTCCACTTT
TRBV5-1	few	TRBD2	TRBJ2-3	CASSLTGGDTDTQYF	TGCGCCAGCAGCCTCACGGGGGGGGACACAGATACGCAGTATTTT
TRBV6-5	.	.	TRBJ2-2	CASTRTGGTGELFF	TGTGCCAGCACCCGGACGGGCGGGACCGGGGAGCTGTTTTTT
TRBV9	.	.	TRBJ2-7	CASSVGGGPYEQYF	TGTGCCAGCAGCGTAGGGGGAGGTCCCTACGAGCAGTACTTC
TRBV19	.	.	TRBJ1-2	CASSDGALPSNYGYTF	TGTGCCAGTAGTGATGGAGCTTTACCTTCAAACTATGGCTACACCTTC
TRBV6-1	.	TRBD2	TRBJ2-5	CASSEAVVASGFFQETQYF	TGTGCCAGCAGTGAAGCGGTGGTGGCTAGCGGATTTTTCCAAGAGACCCAGTACTTC
TRBV6-5	.	TRBD1	TRBJ1-1	CASSSSSDRIGAEAFF	TGTGCCAGCAGTTCATCATCGGACAGGATTGGTGCTGAAGCTTTCTTT
TRBV9	.	TRBD1	TRBJ1-6	CASSVGSGQANSPLHF	TGTGCCAGCAGCGTAGGTTCGGGACAGGCTAATTCACCCCTCCACTTT
TRBV18	.	TRBD1	TRBJ2-1	CASSPTGITEQFF	TGTGCCAGCTCACCGACAGGGATAACTGAGCAGTTCTTC
TRBV10-3	.	TRBD2	TRBJ2-2	CATEGGTSFTGELFF	TGTGCCACCGAAGGGGGGACTAGCTTCACCGGGGAGCTGTTTTTT
TRBV2	.	.	TRBJ2-7	CASSVGGTSYEQYF	TGTGCCAGCAGTGTTGGGGGCACTTCCTACGAGCAGTACTTC
TRBV7-9	.	.	TRBJ1-1	CASSLARNTEAFF	TGTGCCAGCAGCTTAGCTAGGAACACTGAAGCTTTCTTT
TRBV5-5	.	.	TRBJ1-1	CASSFGGARSNTEAFF	TGTGCCAGCAGCTTCGGGGGGGCGCGAAGCAACACTGAAGCTTTCTTT
TRBV4-1	.	TRBD2	TRBJ2-5	CASSPLGLVQETQYF	TGCGCCAGCAGCCCCCTAGGACTAGTTCAAGAGACCCAGTACTTC
TRBV5-1	.	.	TRBJ1-5	CASSLGGGAGQPQHF	TGCGCCAGCAGCTTGGGCGGGGGGGCAGGTCAGCCCCAGCATTTT
TRBV6-5	.	.	TRBJ2-6	CASSPVLSGANGLTF	TGTGCCAGCAGTCCTGTCCTCTCTGGGGCCAACGGCCTGACTTTC
TRBV4-2	.	TRBD2	TRBJ2-1	CASSQGLAGGLSYNEQFF	TGTGCCAGCAGCCAAGGACTAGCGGGAGGCCTCTCCTACAATGAGCAGTTCTTC
TRBV5-6	.	.	TRBJ2-7	CASSLLTAREQYF	TGTGCCAGCAGCTTGCTGACAGCGAGGGAGCAGTACTTC
TRBV7-9	.	TRBD1	TRBJ1-2	CSSSLALDREDGYTF	TGTTCCAGCAGCTTAGCCCTGGACAGGGAGGATGGCTACACCTTC
TRBV30	.	.	TRBJ2-5	CAWALGGQETQYF	TGTGCCTGGGCCTTAGGGGGCCAAGAGACCCAGTACTTC
TRBV6-5	.	TRBD1	TRBJ1-6	CASRQGSSYNSPLHF	TGTGCCAGCAGACAGGGGAGCTCCTATAATTCACCCCTCCACTTT